Below, one TCR beta chain is given with its context. immunoSEQ multiplex PCR used an average of around 1,200 ng genomic DNA. TCRdb's copy holds only in-frame clones and misses some; the assay was immunoSEQ multiplex PCR. The sample totals around 19,000 clones. This specimen comes from a study of T cells in women clearing cervical HPV infection. Study at large: Controls were women whose single incident HPV16 infection cleared within 12 months without precancer or cancer. HLA type stays a possible confounder, typing being limited.

The source material was blood buffy coat. This clonotype was obtained from a woman between 18 and 75 years old with a cervical HPV16 infection that either progressed to CIN3+ or cleared (not recorded which).

CDR3 amino acids: CASSFQSGQETQYF. The sequenced part of the CDR3 DNA is TGTGCCAGCAGCTTTCAGTCAGGCCAAGAGACC. The rearrangement joins TRBV5-5 to TRBJ2-5; D not certain. With the read ending 3 residues before the CDR3 end, the germline J gene is used to fill in that end. The CDR3 consists of 14 residues. V lost 2 bases to trimming and J lost 1 base, with 9 bases between them. The germline gives CDR1 SGHKS, CDR2 YYEKEE (reference sequence).